This paragraph reports one T cell receptor beta chain. Its antigen is as yet unknown. This record belongs to a study of T cell repertoires in cytomegalovirus infection. Study-level information: CMV epitopes used comprised recently identified HLA-C-restricted ones and well-studied HLA-B-restricted ones.

Study outcomes and limitations: Cumulative frequency of public TCR beta families picked out carriers of CMV plus the relevant HLA.

V was shortened by 6 bases and J by 4 bases, with 6 bases between the two germline ends. The CDR3 totals 10 residues. Germline CDR1 and CDR2: DFQATT and SNEGSKA (reference sequence). TCRdb called the reads again in MiXCR, with one record for every CDR3 protein. The table shows about 160,000 distinct CDR3 sequences, with about 20% occurring only once. The specimen comprised CD8+ T cells from cultured PBMCs, sampled from culture after CMV antigen stimulation. This TCR was sampled from a human donor in good health (CMV status not recorded). Some clones in this sample may be carry-over from other donors' samples. The V and J genes are TRBV20-1 and TRBJ1-2; D is uncertain. This CDR3 reads CSATFYGYTF. The DNA of the CDR3 is TGCAGTGCGACTTTCTATGGCTACACCTTC.